The source of this TCR beta chain is a study of blood T cells in healthy people across ages. Each sample gave at least 7 million isolated PBMCs. Findings and caveats of the study: The study regarded diversity estimates from one million T cells as underestimates.

The CDR3 is made up of 17 amino acids. Primers used in a second PCR of roughly 6 to 11 cycles were a sample-barcoded 5' primer and a J-beta primer mix. Every cDNA molecule carried a tag from a template-switch adaptor bearing 12 random nucleotides. A single record per CDR3 protein comes from TCRdb applying MiXCR to the 5' RACE reads. The sample yields more than 500,000 distinct CDR3 sequences, approximately 25% seen once. A few counts support this clonotype. Its cognate antigen is unknown. Sequencing was carried out using blood. The J gene is TRBJ2-3, the V gene TRBV21-1; the table's D call TRBD2 went unverified against the DNA. TRBV21-1 corresponds to a pseudogene. The TCR originated in a woman in her 70s in good health. The CDR3 coding sequence is TGTGCCAGCACCGAGCGACTAGCGGGGCGATGCACAGATACGCAGTATTTT. It codes for CASTERLAGRCTDTQYF.